A single sample gave rise to the 30 T cell receptor beta chains below, sequenced in a study of blood T cell repertoires in COVID-19. The data were produced by immunoSEQ multiplex PCR, yet TCRdb's version contains in-frame clones alone and is incomplete. The table records hundreds of thousands of clones, roughly 84% of them present only once. Sequencing was carried out using PBMCs or T cells enriched from blood (not recorded which). Source of these receptors: a woman in her 30s who had recovered from COVID-19.

This chain links TRBV6-1 with TRBJ1-3; no clear D. The CDR3 sequence is 15 residues long. V shed 3 bases and J shed 0 bases, with 9 bases lying between them. Germline lookup yields CDR1 MNHNS and CDR2 SASEGT. In nucleotides, the CDR3 is TGTGCCAGCAGTGAGAGCGAAACCTCTGGAAACACCATATATTTT. Protein: CASSESETSGNTIYF.

The chain joins TRBV6-5 to TRBJ1-2; possibly TRBD1 for D (6 bases). Germline V gene sequence: CDR1 MNHEY, CDR2 SVGAGI. This CDR3 region has 15 residues. Trimming shortened V by 5 bases and J by 3 bases, and 16 bases separated the two germline ends. DNA for the CDR3: TGTGCCAGCAGTACCTCCTTGGGGGCAGACTATGGCTACACCTTC. It yields the protein CASSTSLGADYGYTF.

The chain joins TRBV21-1 to TRBJ2-4; the table's D call, TRBD2, has no DNA check behind it. TRBV21-1 is labeled a pseudogene. This CDR3 region has 18 residues. The CDR3 spells CASSKSGVATLAKNIQYF. The CDR3 DNA follows: TGTGCCAGCAGCAAATCCGGGGTCGCCACCTTAGCCAAAAACATTCAGTACTTC.

This chain links TRBV5-1 with TRBJ1-1; D gene uncertain. CDR1 is SGHRS and CDR2 is YFSETQ in the germline V gene. The CDR3 consists of 13 residues. Trimming removed 2 bases at V and 1 base at J, with 6 bases between. This CDR3 reads CASSFEPNTEAFF. For the CDR3, the DNA is TGCGCCAGCAGCTTCGAGCCGAACACTGAAGCTTTCTTT.

This chain links TRBV7-9 with TRBJ1-4; 11 bases match TRBD1. V lost 1 base to trimming and J lost 1 base; unmatched junction nucleotides: 8. Germline loops: CDR1 SEHNR, CDR2 FQNEAQ (reference sequence). The CDR3 is 19 residues long. Here the CDR3 reads CASSLGTGGAVGTNEKLFF. Written as DNA, the CDR3 is TGTGCCAGCAGCTTAGGGACAGGGGGCGCGGTTGGAACTAATGAAAAACTGTTTTTT.

The count of this clone is one. The chain employs TRBV3-1 (or the pseudogene TRBV3-2) and TRBJ2-5; TRBD2 agrees at 11 bases. The CDR3 extends over 16 amino acids. Looked up from germline, CDR1 is LGHDT and CDR2 is YNNKEL (reference sequence). The ends lost 5 bases at V and 3 bases at J; junction bases unmatched: 8. The CDR3 nucleotides read TGTGCCAGCAGCGAAGGAGGTAGCGGGGGGGAAGAGACCCAGTACTTC. It specifies CASSEGGSGGEETQYF.

Remarks on this clone: The identical CDR3 is also encoded by other nucleotide sequences in the sample. The chain couples TRBV19 to TRBJ2-3, with 9 bases aligning to TRBD2. The length of the CDR3 is 15 residues. Losses at the gene ends were 3 bases for V and 4 bases for J; bases not matched to a gene: 5. CDR1 is LNHDA and CDR2 is SQIVND in the germline V gene (reference sequence). The CDR3 DNA reads as TGTGCCAGTAGTATTGGAGCGGGGGGACCAGATACGCAGTATTTT. Its protein product is CASSIGAGGPDTQYF.

The chain recombines TRBV4-1 with TRBJ2-5, with 13 bases fitting TRBD2. In germline, CDR1 is MGHRA, CDR2 YSYEKL. CDR3 length equals 19 residues. The J segment lost 5 bases and the V segment lost 0 bases, leaving 12 bases of the junction unmatched. The DNA for the CDR3 is TGCGCCAGCAGCCAAGAATGGGGCAGACTAGCGGGGGGAAAGGAGACCCAGTACTTC. It yields the protein CASSQEWGRLAGGKETQYF.

CDR3 protein: CASSVRDRDREQYF. The DNA for the CDR3 is TGTGCCAGCTCAGTCCGGGACAGGGATCGCGAGCAGTACTTC. The chain carries TRBV18 and TRBJ2-7, with 9 bases lining up with TRBD1. The trim removed 5 bases at V and 6 bases at J, leaving 8 bases unmatched. CDR1 and CDR2 from the germline V gene are KGHSH and LQKENI. The CDR3 loop spans 14 amino acids.

The chain links TRBV9 to TRBJ2-3; a weak D match, TRBD2 (6 bases). The CDR3 has 15 residues. The germline CDR1 and CDR2 sequences are SGDLS and YYNGEE. V lost 3 bases, J lost 6 bases, and 17 bases lay in between. CDR3 region: CASSAEGLGKDTQYF. CDR3 nucleotide sequence: TGTGCCAGCAGCGCAGAGGGACTGGGGAAGGATACGCAGTATTTT.

The chain combines TRBV7-2 with TRBJ2-2; maybe TRBD2 (5 bases). The CDR3 has 16 amino acids. V lost 1 base and J 7 bases, leaving 16 bases between the germline ends. Germline values: CDR1 SGHTA, CDR2 FQGNSA. CDR3 DNA sequence: TGTGCCAGCAGCTTAGGTCTGCTAGCAGAAGGCGGGGAGCTGTTTTTT. This encodes CASSLGLLAEGGELFF. Variable domain in full (rest from reference TRBV7-2 and TRBJ2-2): GAGVSQSPSNKVTEKGKDVELRCDPISGHTALYWYRQSLGQGLEFLIYFQGNSAPDKSGLPSDRFSAERTGGSVSTLTIQRTQQEDSAVYLCASSLGLLAEGGELFFGEGSRLTVL.

This chain connects TRBV20-1 to TRBJ1-4; D is ambiguous. Germline values: CDR1 DFQATT, CDR2 SNEGSKA (reference sequence). This CDR3 has 11 residues. Trimming cost V 1 base and J 8 bases, with 5 bases left between them. The CDR3 sequence is CSARVGEKLFF. The CDR3 DNA is TGCAGTGCTAGAGTCGGGGAAAAACTGTTTTTT.

This clone was detected only a few times. Here the CDR3 reads CAWSATGYRNQPQHF. As DNA, the CDR3 is TGTGCCTGGAGTGCGACGGGTTATCGGAATCAGCCCCAGCATTTT. The chain joins TRBV30 to TRBJ1-5; unclear D gene. The CDR3 length is 15 residues. Between the trimmed V and J ends, which lost 1 base and 4 bases, there was a span of 14 bases. CDR1 is GTSNPN, CDR2 SVGIG, per germline (reference sequence).

This rearrangement joins TRBV13 to TRBJ2-5; 8 nucleotides line up with TRBD2. Germline-derived CDR1 and CDR2 are PRHDT and FYEKMQ (reference sequence). Trimming at V came to 4 bases and at J to 4 bases, leaving 5 bases not matched to a gene. The CDR3 has 14 residues. CDR3 bases: TGTGCCAGCAGCTCGTCGGGGGGGACAGAGACCCAGTACTTC. It yields the protein CASSSSGGTETQYF.

This sequence joins TRBV30 and TRBJ2-3, with 12 nucleotides matching TRBD2. Unmatched junction bases numbered 3, after V lost 1 base and J lost 4 bases. Germline V gene lookup returns CDR1 GTSNPN and CDR2 SVGIG (reference sequence). The CDR3 spans 15 residues. The CDR3, as DNA: TGTGCCTGGAGTGCCCTAGCGGGGGGGCCAGATACGCAGTATTTT. Translating gives CAWSALAGGPDTQYF.

This chain uses TRBV5-1 with TRBJ2-2, with D possibly matching TRBD1 (5 bases). Trimming removed 7 bases at V and 1 base at J, with 11 bases between. The CDR3 sequence is 14 residues long. CDR1 SGHRS and CDR2 YFSETQ come from the germline V gene. For the CDR3, the DNA is TGCGCCAGCGAGGAAACAGGGAACACCGGGGAGCTGTTTTTT. This encodes CASEETGNTGELFF.

The V gene is TRBV5-5, the J gene TRBJ2-7, with 11 positions matching TRBD1. CDR1 and CDR2 from the germline V gene are SGHKS and YYEKEE (reference sequence). The ends lost 2 bases at V and 0 bases at J; junction bases unmatched: 1. CDR3 length equals 15 residues. In nucleotides, the CDR3 is TGTGCCAGCAGCTTAGGACAGGGGGCCTCCTACGAGCAGTACTTC. Protein sequence: CASSLGQGASYEQYF. Based on the CDR3 plus reference TRBV5-5 and TRBJ2-7, the full variable domain is DAGVTQSPTHLIKTRGQQVTLRCSPISGHKSVSWYQQVLGQGPQFIFQYYEKEERGRGNFPDRFSARQFPNYSSELNVNALLLGDSALYLCASSLGQGASYEQYFGPGTRLTVT.

V gene TRBV7-2 combines with J gene TRBJ2-7; D is perhaps TRBD1 (6 bases). CDR3 length: 18 residues. Germline V CDR1 and CDR2: SGHTA, FQGNSA. V dropped 5 bases and J dropped 3 bases, with 26 bases sitting between them. CDR3 nucleotide sequence: TGTGCCAGCAGCCTGTTTAAACAGGGCCCCGGGTCCCTCTACGAGCAGTACTTC. Residues: CASSLFKQGPGSLYEQYF.

The chain has TRBV28 and TRBJ1-3; D gene unclear. Per germline, CDR1 MDHEN and CDR2 SYDVKM. V was shortened by 3 bases and J by 7 bases, with 13 bases between the two germline ends. This CDR3 is 14 amino acids long. CDR3: CASSLIRGENTIYF. The CDR3 DNA reads TGTGCCAGCAGTTTGATCCGGGGTGAGAACACCATATATTTT.

The chain employs TRBV18 and TRBJ2-7; D gene ambiguous. The germline V gene has CDR1 KGHSH and CDR2 LQKENI. V lost 3 bases and J lost 5, with 11 bases in between. The length of the CDR3 is 13 residues. CDR3 region: CASSPVLENEQYF. The CDR3 DNA reads TGTGCCAGCTCACCGGTTTTAGAAAACGAGCAGTACTTC.

This chain's CDR3 is CASSELHRGMNTEAFF. In DNA, the CDR3 is TGTGCCAGCAGCGAGCTCCATCGGGGTATGAACACTGAAGCTTTCTTT. This chain links TRBV9 with TRBJ1-1; D remains ambiguous. Trimming took 3 bases from V and 0 from J, leaving 15 bases between them. CDR3 length equals 16 residues. Germline V gives CDR1 SGDLS, CDR2 YYNGEE.

V and J are TRBV2 and TRBJ2-2, with a weak D call TRBD1 (6 bases). V lost 5 bases and J lost 3, with 10 bases in between. CDR1 and CDR2 (germline): SNHLY, FYNNEI. This CDR3 is 14 amino acids long. CDR3 sequence (DNA): TGTGCCAGCAGTACAGGACAGTACACCGGGGAGCTGTTTTTT. Amino acid sequence: CASSTGQYTGELFF.

This clone was counted a few times. Its ends do not fully match the called genes, so a read error is possible. This sequence joins TRBV19 and TRBJ1-5, with unresolved D. The CDR3 runs 13 residues. From germline, CDR1 is LNHDA and CDR2 SQIVND (reference sequence). CDR3 bases: TGTGCCAGTAGTATCTCATCTGGAGGGCTTCGGGATTTT. Translated, it gives CASSISSGGLRDF.

The rearrangement uses TRBV7-8 and TRBJ2-2, with 11 bases identical to TRBD2. Germline assignment: CDR1 SGHVS and CDR2 FQNEAQ. This CDR3 is 17 amino acids long. Trimming removed 4 bases from V and 3 bases from J; junction bases left unmatched: 7. The CDR3 DNA sequence: TGTGCCAGCAGCTCACTAGCGGGGGCCGTACACACCGGGGAGCTGTTTTTT. Its translation is CASSSLAGAVHTGELFF.

The genes are TRBV3-1 (or the pseudogene TRBV3-2) and TRBJ1-5, with D possibly TRBD1 on 6 matching bases. This CDR3 is 15 amino acids long. The germline CDR1 and CDR2 sequences are LGHDT and YNNKEL (reference sequence). The ends were cut back, 1 base at V and 5 bases at J, with 12 bases in the middle. CDR3 in DNA: TGTGCCAGCAGCCAAGGGGGGGGGCGGTATCAGCCCCAGCATTTT. Residues: CASSQGGGRYQPQHF.

This sequence joins TRBV2 and TRBJ1-5; 10 bases align to TRBD1. There are 16 residues in the CDR3. Trimming at V came to 6 bases and at J to 1 base, leaving 6 bases not matched to a gene. Germline CDR1 and CDR2: SNHLY and FYNNEI. Here the CDR3 DNA reads TGTGCCAGCAGGTCCGGGACAGGGGTCAGCAATCAGCCCCAGCATTTT. Its translation: CASRSGTGVSNQPQHF. Based on the CDR3 plus reference TRBV2 and TRBJ1-5, the full variable domain is EPEVTQTPSHQVTQMGQEVILRCVPISNHLYFYWYRQILGQKVEFLVSFYNNEISEKSEIFDDQFSVERPDGSNFTLKIRSTKLEDSAMYFCASRSGTGVSNQPQHFGDGTRLSIL.

The genes are TRBV28 and TRBJ1-5, with 11 bases fitting TRBD1. Trimming took 6 bases from V and 5 from J; bases not matched to a gene: 9. Germline V lookup: CDR1 MDHEN, CDR2 SYDVKM. The CDR3 runs 16 residues. The CDR3 loop reads CASSELRTGGYQPQHF. The CDR3 DNA follows: TGTGCCAGCAGCGAACTCCGGACAGGGGGCTATCAGCCCCAGCATTTT.

The chain combines TRBV5-1 with TRBJ2-2; D is possibly TRBD2 (5 bases). Trimming took off 5 bases at V and 7 bases at J, with 9 bases between the two ends. This CDR3 spans 12 amino acids. In germline, CDR1 is SGHRS, CDR2 YFSETQ. CDR3 region: CASSEGNGELFF. The CDR3 DNA reads as TGCGCCAGCAGTGAGGGAAACGGGGAGCTGTTTTTT.

The chain employs TRBV5-5 and TRBJ1-6; D remains unclear. V dropped 0 bases and J dropped 14 bases, with 18 bases sitting between them. The CDR3 has 15 residues. The germline gives CDR1 SGHKS, CDR2 YYEKEE (reference sequence). CDR3 residues: CASSLGTGELWALHF. Written as DNA, the CDR3 is TGTGCCAGCAGCTTGGGGACCGGGGAGTTGTGGGCCCTCCACTTT.

This clone occurred many times. This chain links TRBV6-6 with TRBJ1-1; D is perhaps TRBD1 (5 bases). Germline CDR1 is MNHNY and CDR2 is SVGAGI (reference sequence). V was clipped by 0 bases and J by 8 bases, with 10 bases between them. The CDR3 runs 13 residues. CDR3 sequence: CASSYSIQGEAFF. CDR3 nucleotide sequence: TGTGCCAGCAGTTACTCGATTCAGGGAGAAGCTTTCTTT.